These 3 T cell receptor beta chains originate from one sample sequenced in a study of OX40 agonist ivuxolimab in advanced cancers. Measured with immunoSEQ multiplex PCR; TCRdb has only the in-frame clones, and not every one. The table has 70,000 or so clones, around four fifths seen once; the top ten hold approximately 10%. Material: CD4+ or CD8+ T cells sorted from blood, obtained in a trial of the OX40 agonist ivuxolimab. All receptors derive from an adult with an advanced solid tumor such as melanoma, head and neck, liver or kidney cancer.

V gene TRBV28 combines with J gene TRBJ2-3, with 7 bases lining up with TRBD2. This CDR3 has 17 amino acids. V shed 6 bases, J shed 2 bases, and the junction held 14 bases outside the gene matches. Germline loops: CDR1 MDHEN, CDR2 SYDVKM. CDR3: CASRRATTSTITDTQYF. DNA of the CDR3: TGTGCCAGCAGGAGAGCTACGACTAGCACCATCACAGATACGCAGTATTTT. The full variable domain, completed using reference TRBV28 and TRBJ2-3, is DVKVTQSSRYLVKRTGEKVFLECVQDMDHENMFWYRQDPGLGLRLIYFSYDVKMKEKGDIPEGYSVSREKKERFSLILESASTNQTSMYLCASRRATTSTITDTQYFGPGTRLTVL.

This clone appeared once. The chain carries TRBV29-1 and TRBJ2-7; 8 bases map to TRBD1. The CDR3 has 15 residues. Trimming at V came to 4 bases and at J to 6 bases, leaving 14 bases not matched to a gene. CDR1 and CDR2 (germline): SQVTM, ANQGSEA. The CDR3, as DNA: TGCAGCGTTGTACCCTACAGGGGGGCCGAAGGCGAGCAGTACGTC. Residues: CSVVPYRGAEGEQYV.

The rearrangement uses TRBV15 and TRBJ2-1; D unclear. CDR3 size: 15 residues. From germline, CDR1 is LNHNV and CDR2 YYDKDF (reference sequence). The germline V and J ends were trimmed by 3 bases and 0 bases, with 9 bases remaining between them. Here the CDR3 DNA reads TGTGCCACCAGCAGTATAAGCGACTCCTACAATGAGCAGTTCTTC. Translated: CATSSISDSYNEQFF. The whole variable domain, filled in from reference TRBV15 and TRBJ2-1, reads DAMVIQNPRYQVTQFGKPVTLSCSQTLNHNVMYWYQQKSSQAPKLLFHYYDKDFNNEADTPDNFQSRRPNTSFCFLDIRSPGLGDTAMYLCATSSISDSYNEQFFGPGTRLTVL.